Given below is one TCR beta chain in context. The antigen remains undetermined. The data stem from a study of a mutant IDH1 vaccine in newly diagnosed glioma. Study-level information: Held at week 35, visit V12 was the safety follow-up, and visit V13 followed at week 47. Study-level points and caveats: No link was apparently found between pseudoprogression and changes in top peripheral T cell clonotypes.

TCRdb's table, derived via immunoSEQ multiplex PCR, lists solely in-frame clones and lacks some. The data hold 30,000 to 45,000 clones, with about 81% observed a single time. There are 14 residues in the CDR3. Germline assignment: CDR1 LNHDA and CDR2 SQIVND (reference sequence). V was clipped by 7 bases and J by 10 bases, with 20 bases between them. Regarding time point: week 47, end of study. Every single dose of the vaccine, 300 ug of mutant IDH1 20-mer peptide, came with topical imiquimod. New WHO grade 3 or 4 astrocytomas that were IDH1-mutant and ATRX-lost occurred in the donors. The input for sequencing was PBMCs, taken from a glioma patient whose treatment included an IDH1 peptide vaccine. This clonotype originated in a man aged 35 to 55 with glioma. The chain recombines TRBV19 with TRBJ2-1; D is undetermined. The CDR3 DNA sequence: TGTGCCAGTAAGTCCGGGTATGGATTGAAAGAGCAGTTCTTC. Protein: CASKSGYGLKEQFF. The variable domain in full, completed from reference TRBV19 and TRBJ2-1, reads DGGITQSPKYLFRKEGQNVTLSCEQNLNHDAMYWYRQDPGQGLRLIYYSQIVNDFQKGDIAEGYSVSREKKESFPLTVTSAQKNPTAFYLCASKSGYGLKEQFFGPGTRLTVL.